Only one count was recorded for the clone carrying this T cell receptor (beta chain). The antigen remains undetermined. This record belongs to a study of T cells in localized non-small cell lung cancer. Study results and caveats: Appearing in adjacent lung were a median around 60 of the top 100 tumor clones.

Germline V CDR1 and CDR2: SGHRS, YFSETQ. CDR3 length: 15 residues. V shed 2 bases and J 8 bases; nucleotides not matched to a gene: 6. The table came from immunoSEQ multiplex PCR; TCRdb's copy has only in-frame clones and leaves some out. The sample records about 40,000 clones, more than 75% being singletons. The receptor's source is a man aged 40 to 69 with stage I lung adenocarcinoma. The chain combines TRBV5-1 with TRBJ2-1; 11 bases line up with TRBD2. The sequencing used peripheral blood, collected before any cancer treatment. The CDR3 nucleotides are TGCGCCAGCAGCTTAATAGCGGGAGGGCCGTATGAGCAGTTCTTC. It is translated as CASSLIAGGPYEQFF.